This TCR beta chain was recovered during a study of T-cell memory formation after mild COVID-19. Study-wide context: Among the donors, TCR clusters were largely specific to each donor.

Study results and caveats: Day 37-peaking second-wave clones had unconfirmed SARS-CoV-2 specificity. Memory from before infection featured some responding clones, which suggests cross-reactive memory joined.

This clonotype was recorded a few times. The antigen remains unidentified. Trimming took 3 bases from V and 14 from J; bases not matched to a gene: 8. CDR3 length: 12 residues. TCRdb re-derived calls from the 5' RACE reads in MiXCR, one entry per CDR3 protein. The sample yields around 370,000 distinct CDR3 sequences, roughly 21% seen once. This chain connects TRBV12-3 or TRBV12-4 to TRBJ2-3, with TRBD2 matching 7 bases. Sequencing input: PBMCs or a T cell subset sorted from them (not recorded which). This TCR derives from an adult woman who had mild COVID-19 (a few samples of this study predate the infection). Cell type and time point are not known. CDR3 nucleotide sequence: TGTGCCAGCAGTTTGAACGGGGGGAGTTGGTATTTT. Translating it yields CASSLNGGSWYF.